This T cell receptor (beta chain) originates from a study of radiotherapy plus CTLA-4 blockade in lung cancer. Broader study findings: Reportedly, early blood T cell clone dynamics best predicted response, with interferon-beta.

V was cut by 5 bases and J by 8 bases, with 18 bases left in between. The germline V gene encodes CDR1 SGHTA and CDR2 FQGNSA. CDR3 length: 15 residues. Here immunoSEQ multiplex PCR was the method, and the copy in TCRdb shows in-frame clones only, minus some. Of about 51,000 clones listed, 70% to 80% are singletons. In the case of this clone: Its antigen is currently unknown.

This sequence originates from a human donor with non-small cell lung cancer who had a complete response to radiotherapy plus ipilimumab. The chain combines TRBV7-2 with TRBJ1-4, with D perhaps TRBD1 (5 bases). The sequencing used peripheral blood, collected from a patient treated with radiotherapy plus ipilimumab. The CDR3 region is CASSLLAAGYEKLFF. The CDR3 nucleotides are TGTGCCAGCAGCCTATTAGCGGCAGGGTACGAAAAACTGTTTTTT.